The rows below give T cell receptor beta chains drawn from one sample of a study of CD8+ T cells in alopecia areata. Libraries were prepared by immunoSEQ multiplex PCR; TCRdb keeps only in-frame clonotypes and omits some of them. The sample consists of about 210,000 clones, around two fifths of them appearing once. Specimen: CD4+ T cells sorted from blood, collected at roughly week 30, from a patient treated with tofacitinib. All receptors derive from a human donor with alopecia areata. CDR3s include the opening cysteine and the closing phenylalanine or tryptophan. Each record gives: D gene, J gene, V gene, clone size, CDR3 DNA, CDR3 protein. D genes are given only for firm matches. Some rows have no size entry. The others give once, few or many, or a class for an expanded clone.

- TRBJ2-3 TRBV10-3 few TGTGCCAGCGGCCCGGCTAGCACAGATACGCAGTATTTT CASGPASTDTQYF
- TRBJ2-2 TRBV4-1 once TGCGCCAGCAGCCAAGCGGGGAAGACCACCGGGGAGCTGTTTTTT CASSQAGKTTGELFF
- TRBJ1-3 TRBV5-1 - TGCGCCAGCAGCGACGGCCAACAGGTGGTTGGAAACACCATATATTTT CASSDGQQVVGNTIYF
- TRBJ2-7 TRBV18 - TGTGCCAGCTCATCAGTAGCCGGGGCCGGCAACGAGCAGTACTTC CASSSVAGAGNEQYF
- TRBJ2-1 TRBV27 few TGTGCCAGCAGCCGGGGGAGTGAGCAGTTCTTC CASSRGSEQFF
- TRBJ2-2 TRBV2 - TGTGCCAGCAGTGTAGCATTTGGGGTCGGGGAGCTGTTTTTT CASSVAFGVGELFF
TRBD2 TRBJ2-4 TRBV7-2 - TGTGCCAGCAGACTAACTAGCGGGAGCCATGGCATTCAGTACTTC CASRLTSGSHGIQYF
TRBD1 TRBJ2-4 TRBV5-1 - TGCGCCAGCAGCAACGCAGGGGGCCCGTCCAAAAACATTCAGTACTTC CASSNAGGPSKNIQYF
TRBD1 TRBJ2-2 TRBV5-1 - TGCGCCAGCAGCGGACAGGGGCCGGACACCGGGGAGCTGTTTTTT CASSGQGPDTGELFF
- TRBJ2-3 TRBV29-1 - TGCAGCGTTGGGCTAGCTAGCGATACGCAGTATTTT CSVGLASDTQYF
- TRBJ2-1 TRBV10-3 - TGTGCCATCTCTGGGGACGAATTGAGGCAGTTCTTC CAISGDELRQFF
TRBD1 TRBJ2-2 TRBV5-1 - TGCGCCAGCAGCCGACAGGGGCCCTCGAACACCGGGGAGCTGTTTTTT CASSRQGPSNTGELFF
- TRBJ2-5 TRBV13 few TGTGCCACCTGCGAAAGGGGGCAAGAGACCCAGTACTTC CATCERGQETQYF
- TRBJ2-1 TRBV30 few TGTGCCTGGAGTGTAGGGGGAGGGCGGCGCAATGAGCAGTTCTTC CAWSVGGGRRNEQFF
- TRBJ2-5 TRBV10-3 - TGTGCCATCAGTGAGAAGGGAGAGACCCAGTACTTC CAISEKGETQYF
TRBD1 TRBJ2-7 TRBV29-1 - TGCAGCGTTGCCGGGACAGGGGTTCGCGAGCAGTACTTC CSVAGTGVREQYF
- TRBJ1-2 TRBV30 - TGTGCCTGGAGGGTTTCATGGGGTGACTATGGCTACACCTTC CAWRVSWGDYGYTF
TRBD1 TRBJ2-7 TRBV10-3 few TGTGCCATCAAAGACAGGGAAAATAACGAGCAGTACTTC CAIKDRENNEQYF
TRBD1 TRBJ2-7 TRBV7-9 - TGTGCCAGCAGCTTAGCCGCAGGGACAGTCTACGAGCAGTACTTC CASSLAAGTVYEQYF
- TRBJ2-7 TRBV5-1 - TGCGCCAGCAGCTTGCAAGGGTCCTACGAGCAGTACTTC CASSLQGSYEQYF
- TRBJ2-2 TRBV2 few TGTGCCAGCAGTGAAGCGCTCACCGCGAACACCGGGGAGCTGTTTTTT CASSEALTANTGELFF
- TRBJ1-2 TRBV2 - TGTGCCAGCAGTGCAAGAAGAGGGCCGGCCTATGGCTACACCTTC CASSARRGPAYGYTF
- TRBJ1-1 TRBV25-1 - TGTGCCAGCAGTGAATGTAAGGTTGAAGCTTTCTTT CASSECKVEAFF
- TRBJ2-1 TRBV9 - TGTGCCAGCAGCGTAGAGGCAGGGGGGATCTACAATGAGCAGTTCTTC CASSVEAGGIYNEQFF
TRBD2 TRBJ2-7 TRBV6-5 - TGTGCCAGCAGCATGACTAGCGCGACGGCCTACGAGCAGTACTTC CASSMTSATAYEQYF